The 17 T cell receptor beta chains given below trace back to one sample, sequenced in a study of OX40 agonist ivuxolimab in advanced cancers. This table comes from immunoSEQ multiplex PCR, and its TCRdb copy is limited to in-frame clones, with some not included. The sample includes tens of thousands of clones, under 90% of them seen just once. The sequences come from CD4+ or CD8+ T cells sorted from blood, collected in a trial of the OX40 agonist ivuxolimab. These receptors were collected from an adult with an advanced solid tumor such as melanoma, head and neck, liver or kidney cancer.

The chain combines TRBV11-2 with TRBJ1-1; D remains ambiguous. Looked up from germline, CDR1 is SGHAT and CDR2 is FQNNGV. This CDR3 is built from 14 residues. Trimming shortened V by 1 base and J by 0 bases, and 6 bases separated the two germline ends. The CDR3 nucleotides read TGTGCCAGCAGCTTAGCGACGGTGAACACTGAAGCTTTCTTT. It is translated as CASSLATVNTEAFF.

This clone was detected only a few times. The chain links TRBV7-3 to TRBJ2-2; D not resolved. The CDR3 extends over 14 amino acids. V lost 5 bases and J 0 bases, leaving 7 bases between the germline ends. CDR1 is SGHTA, CDR2 FQGTGA, per germline. The CDR3 nucleotides are TGTGCCAGCAGCCCTGACACGAACACCGGGGAGCTGTTTTTT. Protein product: CASSPDTNTGELFF. Full variable domain (missing parts from reference TRBV7-3 and TRBJ2-2): GAGVSQTPSNKVTEKGKYVELRCDPISGHTALYWYRQSLGQGPEFLIYFQGTGAADDSGLPNDRFFAVRPEGSVSTLKIQRTERGDSAVYLCASSPDTNTGELFFGEGSRLTVL.

V and J are TRBV7-9 and TRBJ2-3; the D is unclear. This CDR3 spans 14 amino acids. V was trimmed by 5 bases and J by 1 base, leaving 10 bases between them. Germline loops: CDR1 SEHNR, CDR2 FQNEAQ (reference sequence). CDR3 sequence reads: CASSASDGTDTQYF. DNA of the CDR3: TGTGCCAGCAGCGCTTCGGACGGCACAGATACGCAGTATTTT.

The chain combines TRBV12-5 with TRBJ1-1, with TRBD1 as a possible D gene (5 bases). Per the germline V gene, CDR1 is LGHNT and CDR2 is FRNRAP. This CDR3 is 15 amino acids long. V was clipped by 5 bases and J by 1 base, with 14 bases between them. The CDR3 region is CASGPEGGGNTEAFF. The CDR3 DNA reads TGTGCTAGTGGTCCCGAGGGTGGGGGGAACACTGAAGCTTTCTTT.

This clone was seen a single time. V gene TRBV5-1 combines with J gene TRBJ1-6; the D gene is possibly TRBD1 (5 bases). Germline CDR1 SGHRS, CDR2 YFSETQ. The CDR3 has 15 residues. With 0 bases removed from V and 4 bases from J, the gap between germline ends came to 8 bases. The CDR3 protein is CASSLDPGYNSPLHF. The CDR3 region has the DNA TGCGCCAGCAGCTTGGATCCAGGGTATAATTCACCCCTCCACTTT.

The chain couples TRBV9 to TRBJ2-5, with D possibly TRBD1 on 5 matching bases. In germline, CDR1 is SGDLS, CDR2 YYNGEE. The CDR3 covers 14 residues. V lost 1 base and J lost 5, with 12 bases in between. Here the CDR3 DNA reads TGTGCCAGCAGCGTAAGGGGCCCTCCGGAGACCCAGTACTTC. This codes for CASSVRGPPETQYF.

Only one count was recorded for this clone. This chain links TRBV6-5 with TRBJ1-1; D is undetermined. Germline V gene lookup returns CDR1 MNHEY and CDR2 SVGAGI. This CDR3 is built from 10 residues. V dropped 8 bases and J dropped 11 bases, with 12 bases sitting between them. The DNA for the CDR3 is TGTGCCAGCGGTAAATTCCCCGCTTTCTTT. Translated: CASGKFPAFF.

The chain recombines TRBV9 with TRBJ2-1, with a possible D match to TRBD2 (6 bases). The germline V gene has CDR1 SGDLS and CDR2 YYNGEE. The CDR3 totals 15 residues. V was cut by 2 bases and J by 2 bases, with 11 bases left in between. CDR3 bases: TGTGCCAGCAGCGTGTTAGCGGTTCCCTACAATGAGCAGTTCTTC. It is translated as CASSVLAVPYNEQFF.

V usage is TRBV6-6 and J usage is TRBJ1-1; D remains ambiguous. CDR1 and CDR2 (germline): MNHNY, SVGAGI (reference sequence). The CDR3 totals 12 residues. The germline V and J ends were trimmed by 2 bases and 3 bases, with 4 bases remaining between them. The CDR3 loop is CASSYGDTEAFF. CDR3 bases: TGTGCCAGCAGTTACGGAGACACTGAAGCTTTCTTT.

The chain has TRBV7-8 and TRBJ1-1; D unclear. This CDR3 is built from 12 residues. V was pared by 5 bases and J by 6 bases, with 10 bases between. The germline CDR1 and CDR2 sequences are SGHVS and FQNEAQ. The CDR3 is CASSLRTPEAFF. Here the CDR3 DNA reads TGTGCCAGCAGCCTACGGACCCCTGAAGCTTTCTTT.

The CDR3 bases are TGTGCCAGCAGCGTATCGGGACAGGGGGAGAGGGCTTTCTTT. It is translated as CASSVSGQGERAFF. V usage is TRBV11-2 and J usage is TRBJ1-1; 11 bases agree with TRBD1. V shed 5 bases, J shed 11 bases, and the junction held 10 bases outside the gene matches. CDR3 size: 14 residues. Germline CDR1 SGHAT, CDR2 FQNNGV.

This clone was detected only once. The chain is built from TRBV7-8 and TRBJ2-5; 10 bases are a match to TRBD2. V was clipped by 5 bases and J by 1 base; unmatched bases: 7. CDR1 is SGHVS, CDR2 FQNEAQ, per germline. CDR3 length equals 16 residues. The CDR3 bases are TGTGCCAGCAGCCCCATAGCGGGAGGACGCCAAGAGACCCAGTACTTC. Its translation is CASSPIAGGRQETQYF.

The gene calls are TRBV29-1 and TRBJ2-7; D is unclear. The CDR3 runs 11 residues. Per germline, CDR1 SQVTM and CDR2 ANQGSEA. V lost 5 bases, J lost 0 bases, and 5 bases lay in between. CDR3 in amino acids: CSVTSSYEQYF. CDR3 nucleotide sequence: TGCAGCGTTACCAGCTCCTACGAGCAGTACTTC.

The chain is built from TRBV18 and TRBJ2-7; 7 nucleotides line up with TRBD2. CDR1 is KGHSH and CDR2 is LQKENI in the germline V gene. This CDR3 is 16 amino acids long. Trimming removed 3 bases from V and 0 bases from J; junction bases left unmatched: 8. CDR3 amino acids: CASSPALGGSSYEQYF. The DNA for the CDR3 is TGTGCCAGCTCACCCGCTTTGGGGGGGAGCTCCTACGAGCAGTACTTC.

This chain connects TRBV2 to TRBJ2-4, with a weak D call TRBD2 (6 bases). V shed 1 base and J shed 4 bases, with 11 bases lying between them. Germline lookup yields CDR1 SNHLY and CDR2 FYNNEI. The CDR3 consists of 15 residues. The CDR3 DNA is TGTGCCAGCAGTGAAGTGGCGGGACGTAAAAACATTCAGTACTTC. Translating gives CASSEVAGRKNIQYF. Combining the CDR3 with reference TRBV2 and TRBJ2-4 gives the whole variable domain EPEVTQTPSHQVTQMGQEVILRCVPISNHLYFYWYRQILGQKVEFLVSFYNNEISEKSEIFDDQFSVERPDGSNFTLKIRSTKLEDSAMYFCASSEVAGRKNIQYFGAGTRLSVL.

This chain uses TRBV29-1 with TRBJ2-1, with D possibly being TRBD2 (7 bases). Trimming removed 1 base at V and 1 base at J, with 17 bases between. This CDR3 is built from 17 residues. Per the germline V gene, CDR1 is SQVTM and CDR2 is ANQGSEA. CDR3 in amino acids: CSVEGGEGGDSYNEQFF. CDR3 in DNA: TGCAGCGTTGAAGGAGGCGAGGGGGGGGATTCCTACAATGAGCAGTTCTTC.

This sequence joins TRBV6-5 and TRBJ2-7, with D possibly TRBD2 on 5 matching bases. The CDR3 totals 13 residues. The V gene's germline CDR1 is MNHEY and CDR2 SVGAGI. V dropped 6 bases and J dropped 7 bases, with 16 bases sitting between them. DNA for the CDR3: TGTGCCAGCAGCCCCGGGGTCCGGCGGGAGCAGTACTTC. It codes for CASSPGVRREQYF.